This T cell receptor (beta chain) was captured in a study of blood T cells in healthy people across ages (dated by TCRdb to the mid-2010s). Study-wide context: Template switching captured roughly one uniquely barcoded TCR beta cDNA molecule per two T cells in model experiments. Using deep sequencing normalized with unique cDNA molecular identifiers, the study measured how TCR beta repertoire diversity changes with age. Four age groups were formed from the donors: young (average around 15 years), middle-aged (approximately 40), aged (approximately 60) and long-lived (about 75). To avoid experimental bias, donors of different ages were randomly spread across the sequencing lanes. Two additional independent replicas of 1 million unique cDNA reads from the same blood draw were analyzed for two donors (one aged 18 to 30 and one aged 80 or older). What the authors observed across the whole study: As age increased, observed TCR beta diversity per million T cells dropped in a roughly linear way, and a significant reduction was already evident by age roughly 36. Total diversity estimates from one million sequenced T cells were considered lower bounds and underestimates. Because donor CMV infection status was unknown, age-related changes in expanded clonotypes were potentially confounded. Because profiling used bulk unsorted PBMCs, naive and antigen-experienced compartments could not be compared conclusively. The long-lived group showed more naive CD4+ T cells, fewer expanded clones and increased TCR diversity than the aged group, suggesting age selection. The percentage of naive T cells measured by flow cytometry correlated strongly with observed TCR beta diversity.

This clonotype was detected a few times. Its target antigen remains unknown. No base quality values were provided; no much bigger clone lies one nucleotide off. The approximately 40 donors, aged about 6 to 95 years, were systemically healthy Caucasian individuals from Russia. Around 9.7 milliliters of peripheral blood were collected from each donor into EDTA-treated Vacutainer tubes. Ficoll-Paque density-gradient centrifugation was used to isolate PBMCs, with at least 7 million per sample. Total RNA was extracted from PBMCs with Trizol reagent, with at least 5 micrograms obtained per sample. The percentages of naive CD45RAhigh/CD27high T cells were determined by flow cytometry on a PBMC aliquot from every donor. After removal of 6 bases from V and 4 bases from J, the junction retains 13 bases not matched to a gene. Via the germline V gene (reference sequence), CDR1 is DFQATT and CDR2 SNEGSKA. From its cysteine to its phenylalanine, the CDR3 spans 16 amino acids. The entry retains the CDR3 DNA only, 48 bases that are in frame from base 1.

Receptor amplification or capture employed 5' RACE. TCRdb lists the instrument as Illumina HiSeq 2500. A second roughly 7 to 11 cycle PCR used a sample-barcoded 5' primer and a J-beta primer mix. A template-switch 5' adaptor carrying 12 random nucleotides introduced a unique molecular identifier onto each TCR beta cDNA molecule. Each sample yielded at least 2.5 million CDR3-containing paired-end reads. First-strand cDNA synthesis was performed from all RNA using the Mint cDNA synthesis kit, with priming by a TRBC-specific oligonucleotide. All cDNA was treated with uracil-DNA glycosylase and then went through a first 18-cycle PCR with the universal primers M1SS and BC2_uni_R. As for the original processing: Normalization of each sample was performed by random selection of 1 million high-quality reads, each carrying a distinct molecular identifier. Reads sharing molecular identifiers were discarded rather than binned into consensus sequences. CDR3 identification, clonotype clustering and error correction used MiTCR with a Q25 quality threshold and the strictest error-elimination algorithm. A nonparametric unseen species model with Euler transformation was used to estimate a lower bound on total TCR beta diversity. TCRdb ran its own pipeline on the public reads, namely fastp trimming at Q25 and MiXCR clone calling, and kept in-frame beta chains. Here each entry gathers all rows of one CDR3 protein and keeps the most common genes and DNA. The V and J calls and clone size come from TCRdb's table, not from the authors' own analysis. Here the sample has about 730,000 distinct CDR3 sequences; 40% to 45% occur a single time. In total, the top ten clones hold 20% to 25% of the sample.

The receptor chain draws on TRBV20-1 and TRBJ1-2; TRBD1 lines up with 11 middle nucleotides. The sequenced material came from blood. This clonotype was obtained from a woman in her fifties or sixties in good health. The CDR3 in this case is CSAGGQGAQQVYGYTF. DNA sequence: TGCAGTGCCGGTGGACAGGGGGCGCAACAAGTCTATGGCTACACCTTC.